This T cell receptor beta chain was recovered during a study of blood T cell repertoires in COVID-19. Germline CDR1 MNHEY, CDR2 SVGAGI. Germline trimming cut 2 bases from V and 0 bases from J; bases unmatched to any gene: 6. This CDR3 is built from 16 residues. This table comes from immunoSEQ multiplex PCR, and its TCRdb copy is limited to in-frame clones, with some not included. The sample contains approximately 130,000 clones, roughly 86% of which appear only once. Specimen: peripheral blood. This rearrangement joins TRBV6-5 to TRBJ1-2, with 7 bases matching TRBD1. The origin of this receptor is a human donor in a cohort sampled during active COVID-19. Here the CDR3 reads CASSYRPGGSNYGYTF. The CDR3 nucleotides read TGTGCCAGCAGTTACCGGCCAGGGGGTTCTAACTATGGCTACACCTTC.